The sequence of this T cell receptor (beta chain) was determined in a study of tissue T cells after allogeneic stem cell transplantation. General study findings and limits: This small cohort was clinically heterogeneous, and sampling depth was a limitation. Anatomically similar tissues had similar TCR repertoires within each patient. The study did not identify alloreactive or antigen-specific tissue TCRs, and some clones might be persisting host cells.

Comments on this clone: No antigen is known for it. Here the gene names and germline are mouse.

CDR3 sequences, V/J genes, frequencies and template counts came from survey-depth TCRbeta sequencing. The data were produced by immunoSEQ multiplex PCR, yet TCRdb's version contains in-frame clones alone and is incomplete. Among about 48,000 clones listed, around 70% were seen once. This TCR was sampled from a pool of C57BL/6 mice in good health. The sequenced sample was sorted cells pooled from one or two spleens.

The CDR3 is CTCSAVGGQKTSPLYF. CDR3 DNA (partial): TGCACCTGCAGTGCAGTAGGGGGACAGAAGACTTCGCCCCTCTAC. The chain employs TRBV1 and TRBJ1-6, with 7 bases lining up with TRBD1. The read stops 1 residue short of the end of the CDR3; the missing end is completed from the germline J gene. TRBJ1-6 counts as an open reading frame of uncertain function. Germline CDR1 NSQYPW, CDR2 LRSPGD (reference sequence). Trimming removed 1 base from V and 9 bases from J; junction bases left unmatched: 9. This CDR3 comprises 16 residues.